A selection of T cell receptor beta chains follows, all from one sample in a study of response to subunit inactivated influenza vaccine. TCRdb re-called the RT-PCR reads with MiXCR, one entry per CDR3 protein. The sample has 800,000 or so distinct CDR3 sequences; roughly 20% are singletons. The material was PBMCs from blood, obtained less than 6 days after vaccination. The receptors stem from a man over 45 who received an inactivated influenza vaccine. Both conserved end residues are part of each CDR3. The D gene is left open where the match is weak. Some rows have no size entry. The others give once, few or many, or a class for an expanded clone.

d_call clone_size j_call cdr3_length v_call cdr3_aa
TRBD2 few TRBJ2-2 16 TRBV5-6 CASSLGLAENTGELFF
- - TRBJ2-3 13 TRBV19 CASSMGFTDTQYF
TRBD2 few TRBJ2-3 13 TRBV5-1 CATSGGAEDTQYF
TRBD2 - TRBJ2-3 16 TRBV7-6 CASSPSGLAGADTQYF
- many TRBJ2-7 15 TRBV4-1 CASSQVGRELFEQYF
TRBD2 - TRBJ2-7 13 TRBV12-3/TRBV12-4 CASNSAGGSEQYF
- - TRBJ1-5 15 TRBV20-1 CSARRSDRVSQPQHF
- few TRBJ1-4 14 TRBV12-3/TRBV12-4 CASSLAGVREKLFF
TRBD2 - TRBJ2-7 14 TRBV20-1 CSASPLAVSYEQYF
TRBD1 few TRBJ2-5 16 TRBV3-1 CASSRGDRGFLETQYF
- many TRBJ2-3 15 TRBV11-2 CASSFALPSTDTQYF
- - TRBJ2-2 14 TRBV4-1 CASSQSTVAGELFF
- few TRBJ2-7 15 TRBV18 CASSPMGGLTYEQYF
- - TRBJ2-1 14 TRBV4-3 CASSQDRIDNEQFF
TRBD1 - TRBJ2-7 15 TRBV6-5 CASRYAPGTDYEQYF
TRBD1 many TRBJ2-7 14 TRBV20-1 CSANPGQGSGEQYF
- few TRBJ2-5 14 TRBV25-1 CASGQQGPQETQYF
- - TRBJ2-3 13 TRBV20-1 CSASIGGSDTQYF
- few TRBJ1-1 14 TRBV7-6 CASSLGAGSTEAFF
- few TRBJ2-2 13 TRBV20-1 CSARSSNTGELFF
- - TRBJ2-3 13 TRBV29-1 CSGRLAARDTQYF
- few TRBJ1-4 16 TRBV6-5 CASSYSKGTTNEKLFF
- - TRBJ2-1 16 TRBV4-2 CASSQEGVSSYNEQFF
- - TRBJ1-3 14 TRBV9 CASSVDSTGNTIYF
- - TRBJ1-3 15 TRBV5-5 CASSLAPAEGRTIYF
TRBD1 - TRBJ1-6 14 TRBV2 CASSGQGYNSPLHF
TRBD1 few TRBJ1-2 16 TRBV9 CASSVPLGGADYGYTF
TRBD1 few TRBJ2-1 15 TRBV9 CASSIGQGPDNEQFF
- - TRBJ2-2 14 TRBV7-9 CASSTLTVTGELFF
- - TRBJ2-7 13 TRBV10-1 CASSRSVNGEQYF
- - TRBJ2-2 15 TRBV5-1 CASSFSGPNTGELFF
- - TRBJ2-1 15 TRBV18 CASSPIAASYNEQFF
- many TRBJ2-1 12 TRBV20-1 CSARGTYNEQFF
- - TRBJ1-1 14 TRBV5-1 CASSQGTSNTEAFF
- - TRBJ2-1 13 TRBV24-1 CATSDFAGNEQFF
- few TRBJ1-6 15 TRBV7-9 CASSPRGQYNSPLHF
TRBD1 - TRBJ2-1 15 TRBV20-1 CTARAGQGHSDEQFF
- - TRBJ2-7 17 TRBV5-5 CASSLDWGEAASYEQYF
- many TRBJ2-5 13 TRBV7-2 CASSLPVLETQYF
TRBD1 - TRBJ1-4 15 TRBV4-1 CASSQDVTGNEKLFF